This T cell receptor (beta chain) came from a study of post-analysis software for immune sequencing data. Looking at the study overall: The cohort encompassed relapsing-remitting, secondary progressive and progressive-relapsing multiple sclerosis disease courses.

To note about this clonotype: Its specificity is unknown.

Whole-study results and caveats: Four to six TRBV segments were more frequent in patients than controls; TRBV5-6, TRBV5-1 and TRBV20-1 belonged to this group. Controls' normalized Chao1 diversity significantly exceeded that of multiple sclerosis patients.

Trimming cost V 0 bases and J 7 bases, with 7 bases left between them. Germline CDR1 is LGHNA and CDR2 is YSLEER. The CDR3 totals 14 residues. TCR beta cDNA libraries had unique molecular identifiers. Some 450,000 cDNA molecules were recovered from an input of about 0.85 to 11 million T cells. TCRdb reanalysed the PCR reads using MiXCR and keeps one entry per CDR3 protein. The data show roughly 650,000 distinct CDR3 sequences, around 60% seen once. The sequence came from a girl under 10 years old with multiple sclerosis. The sample taken for sequencing was blood. This chain connects TRBV4-3 to TRBJ1-6; D is possibly TRBD1 (5 bases). The CDR3 sequence: CASSQDGGNSPLHF. CDR3 nucleotides: TGCGCCAGCAGCCAAGATGGGGGGAATTCACCCCTCCACTTT.